The 31 T cell receptor beta chains listed next were all sequenced from one sample in a study of response to subunit inactivated influenza vaccine. TCRdb re-called the RT-PCR reads with MiXCR, one entry per CDR3 protein. The repertoire holds around 520,000 distinct CDR3 sequences, with about 11% as singletons. This specimen consisted of PBMCs from blood, obtained on the day of vaccination. All receptors derive from a man between 50 and 59 years old who received an inactivated influenza vaccine.

This clonotype has more than one count but fewer than ten. The chain uses TRBV20-1 and TRBJ2-5; D may correspond to TRBD1 or TRBD2 (6 bases each). Trimming pared 6 bases from V and 1 base from J, leaving 15 bases between. The CDR3 contains 14 residues. In germline, CDR1 is DFQATT, CDR2 SNEGSKA (reference sequence). CDR3 in amino acids: CSAPEGGTQETQYF. CDR3 coding DNA: TGCAGTGCCCCTGAAGGGGGGACCCAAGAGACCCAGTACTTC.

Comment on this clonotype: The germline gene is not matched at one end of the junction; a read error may be the cause. This chain joins TRBV10-3 and TRBJ2-7; D possibly corresponds to TRBD1 (6 bases). Germline CDR1 is ENHRY and CDR2 is SYGVKD. The CDR3 length is 12 residues. CDR3 sequence: CAIASQGHEHYF. In nucleotides, the CDR3 is TGTGCCATCGCGAGCCAGGGGCACGAGCATTACTTC.

The J gene is TRBJ2-1, the V gene TRBV4-1; 7 nucleotides line up with TRBD2. The germline gives CDR1 MGHRA, CDR2 YSYEKL. V was pared by 4 bases and J by 1 base, with 4 bases of the junction left unmatched. The CDR3 totals 15 residues. In DNA, the CDR3 is TGCGCCAGCAGCCCGACTAGCACATCCTACAATGAGCAGTTCTTC. Translating gives CASSPTSTSYNEQFF.

In its sample, this clonotype was seen a few times. This sequence joins TRBV29-1 and TRBJ2-3; D is unclear. The germline gives CDR1 SQVTM, CDR2 ANQGSEA. V lost 7 bases to trimming and J lost 7 bases, with 12 bases between them. The CDR3 consists of 11 residues. As DNA, the CDR3 is TGCAGCGCCCCCCTGGCCAATACGCAGTATTTT. Amino acids: CSAPLANTQYF.

CDR3 in DNA: TGTGCCAGCAGCTCCGCGGTAGCTTATTCCCCCGGTGCCGTATGGGAGCAGTACTTC. Translation gives CASSSAVAYSPGAVWEQYF. The chain joins TRBV13 to TRBJ2-7; D remains unclear. Looked up from germline, CDR1 is PRHDT and CDR2 is FYEKMQ (reference sequence). The V and J ends lost 4 bases and 7 bases respectively, with 32 bases between them. There are 19 residues in the CDR3.

This clonotype has only a few counts. CDR3 DNA: TGTGCCAGCAGCCCAGACAGAACCCAAGAGACCCAGTACTTC. Translation: CASSPDRTQETQYF. The chain joins TRBV7-2 to TRBJ2-5, with D tentatively TRBD1 (5 bases). The CDR3 sequence is 14 residues long. V dropped 5 bases and J dropped 1 base, with 11 bases sitting between them. Germline V gene lookup returns CDR1 SGHTA and CDR2 FQGNSA.

This clonotype was counted only a few times. The chain combines TRBV15 with TRBJ2-7, with TRBD2 matching over 12 bases. Germline CDR1 LNHNV, CDR2 YYDKDF (reference sequence). Germline trimming cut 0 bases from V and 5 bases from J; bases unmatched to any gene: 5. The CDR3 contains 16 residues. Written as DNA, the CDR3 is TGTGCCACCAGCAGAGATCAACCTAGCGGGAGGGACGAGCAGTACTTC. Protein sequence: CATSRDQPSGRDEQYF.

This clonotype was seen a few times. This chain links TRBV6-5 with TRBJ2-3; a possible D gene is TRBD2 (6 bases). Trimming removed 0 bases at V and 1 base at J, with 8 bases between. The CDR3 consists of 15 residues. Germline CDR1 MNHEY, CDR2 SVGAGI. The CDR3, as DNA: TGTGCCAGCAGTTACTCCCCTAGCGGCACAGATACGCAGTATTTT. Translated: CASSYSPSGTDTQYF.

The chain joins TRBV28 to TRBJ2-1; D gene ambiguous. The V end was cut by 2 bases, the J end by 7 bases, with 12 bases between. The CDR3 has 14 amino acids. From germline, CDR1 is MDHEN and CDR2 SYDVKM. The CDR3 nucleotides are TGTGCCAGCAGTTTAGGGCTAGGGCGGAATGAGCAGTTCTTC. Protein sequence: CASSLGLGRNEQFF. Combining the CDR3 with reference TRBV28 and TRBJ2-1 gives the whole variable domain DVKVTQSSRYLVKRTGEKVFLECVQDMDHENMFWYRQDPGLGLRLIYFSYDVKMKEKGDIPEGYSVSREKKERFSLILESASTNQTSMYLCASSLGLGRNEQFFGPGTRLTVL.

The CDR3 region has the DNA TGTGCCAGCAGCTCAATCAGGATCCGTGGTGAGGAGGGCCGTCGGGAGACCCAGTACTTC. It yields the protein CASSSIRIRGEEGRRETQYF. The chain joins TRBV11-2 to TRBJ2-5, with D perhaps matching TRBD2 (6 bases). This CDR3 is built from 20 residues. Trimming left V 4 bases short and J 5 bases short, with 32 bases between. Looked up from germline, CDR1 is SGHAT and CDR2 is FQNNGV.

Only a few counts were recorded for this clonotype. V gene TRBV5-1 combines with J gene TRBJ1-1; 7 bases align to TRBD1. This CDR3 is built from 14 residues. V was clipped by 4 bases and J by 2 bases; unmatched bases: 5. CDR1 is SGHRS and CDR2 is YFSETQ in the germline V gene. The CDR3 DNA reads as TGCGCCAGCAGCCGGGACAGTAAAAACACTGAAGCTTTCTTT. Translated: CASSRDSKNTEAFF.

In its sample, this clonotype was seen a few times. The chain uses TRBV20-1 and TRBJ1-1, with D perhaps TRBD1 (5 bases). Germline CDR1 and CDR2: DFQATT and SNEGSKA (reference sequence). The V end lost 4 bases, the J end lost 4 bases, and 13 bases lay between the germline ends. This CDR3 is 13 amino acids long. The CDR3 spells CSAISTGGTEAFF. CDR3 coding DNA: TGCAGTGCTATCTCGACGGGGGGCACTGAAGCTTTCTTT.

This clonotype was recorded a few times. The V and J genes are TRBV7-9 and TRBJ1-3, with D hard to call. V was clipped by 0 bases and J by 9 bases, with 15 bases between them. The germline CDR1 and CDR2 sequences are SEHNR and FQNEAQ (reference sequence). The CDR3 loop spans 15 amino acids. CDR3 in amino acids: CASSLAGSPLATIYF. CDR3 in DNA: TGTGCCAGCAGCTTAGCGGGAAGTCCTCTCGCCACCATATATTTT.

The sample holds a few counts of this clonotype. The chain couples TRBV20-1 to TRBJ2-1; 10 bases are a match to TRBD2. The CDR3 has 14 amino acids. With V trimmed by 0 bases and J by 7 bases, 3 bases remained unmatched. Per germline, CDR1 DFQATT and CDR2 SNEGSKA (reference sequence). The CDR3 loop is CSARDSSGGNEQFF. The CDR3 coding sequence is TGCAGTGCTAGAGATTCTAGCGGGGGTAATGAGCAGTTCTTC.

Ten or more counts support this clonotype. This chain joins TRBV28 and TRBJ1-4, with TRBD1 identical over 7 bases. This CDR3 is 16 amino acids long. V shed 4 bases and J 6 bases; nucleotides not matched to a gene: 11. Germline CDR1 is MDHEN and CDR2 is SYDVKM. The CDR3 region has the DNA TGTGCCAGCAGTTCGAACTCAGGGGGGCTGGATGAAAAACTGTTTTTT. It codes for CASSSNSGGLDEKLFF.

The chain is built from TRBV11-1 and TRBJ2-3, with 14 bases that match TRBD2. The germline CDR1 and CDR2 sequences are SGHAT and FQDESV (reference sequence). The ends lost 4 bases at V and 0 bases at J; junction bases unmatched: 12. The CDR3 has 20 residues. The DNA of the CDR3 is TGTGCCAGCAGCTGGACGACTAGCGGGAGGGCCCATTTTAGCACAGATACGCAGTATTTT. The encoded protein is CASSWTTSGRAHFSTDTQYF.

This chain links TRBV30 with TRBJ2-7; no reliable D call. Germline V lookup: CDR1 GTSNPN, CDR2 SVGIG (reference sequence). The CDR3 length is 11 residues. Trimming pared 1 base from V and 5 bases from J, leaving 6 bases between. CDR3 residues: CAWSGLDEQYF. CDR3 nucleotide sequence: TGTGCCTGGAGTGGTTTGGACGAGCAGTACTTC.

The chain links TRBV20-1 to TRBJ2-3; TRBD2 agrees at 7 bases. CDR3 size: 19 residues. With 5 bases clipped from V and 5 bases from J, the junction kept 25 bases outside the gene matches. Per the germline V gene, CDR1 is DFQATT and CDR2 is SNEGSKA (reference sequence). The CDR3 loop reads CSAPFYVAGQSGEEDTQYF. Written as DNA, the CDR3 is TGCAGTGCTCCCTTTTATGTAGCGGGTCAGAGTGGGGAAGAAGATACGCAGTATTTT.

The V call is TRBV18, the J call TRBJ1-4, with 7 bases aligning to TRBD1. This CDR3 is built from 14 residues. With V trimmed by 3 bases and J by 4 bases, 2 bases remained unmatched. The germline CDR1 and CDR2 sequences are KGHSH and LQKENI. In DNA form, the CDR3 reads TGTGCCAGCTCACCGGACAGGAGTAATGAAAAACTGTTTTTT. It is translated as CASSPDRSNEKLFF.

This clonotype was detected only a few times. V gene TRBV5-1 combines with J gene TRBJ2-2; TRBD1 matches 10 bases. From germline, CDR1 is SGHRS and CDR2 YFSETQ. The CDR3 is made up of 15 amino acids. The V and J ends lost 1 base and 6 bases, in that order; junction bases with no gene match: 3. CDR3 protein: CASSLWDRGAGELFF. Here the CDR3 DNA reads TGCGCCAGCAGCTTGTGGGACAGGGGCGCCGGGGAGCTGTTTTTT.

This clonotype was recorded at least ten times. DNA for the CDR3: TGTGCCAGCAGCCCGACGGGACTAGCCGCCAATGAGCAGTTCTTC. Protein: CASSPTGLAANEQFF. The chain joins TRBV3-1 to TRBJ2-1; 9 bases fit TRBD2. V gave up 4 bases and J gave up 6 bases; unmatched junction bases: 7. The CDR3 contains 15 residues. The germline CDR1 and CDR2 sequences are LGHDT and YNNKEL (reference sequence).

This chain uses TRBV3-1 with TRBJ2-7, with TRBD2 identical over 9 bases. CDR1 and CDR2 from the germline V gene are LGHDT and YNNKEL (reference sequence). The CDR3 is 15 residues long. In DNA, the CDR3 is TGTCCCATCAGCCAAGGTGCGGGAGGGGCCTACGAGCAGTACTTC. It specifies CPISQGAGGAYEQYF.

In this sample, this clonotype turned up many times. V and J are TRBV27 and TRBJ1-2, with 9 bases matching TRBD1. The CDR3 totals 15 residues. Per the germline V gene, CDR1 is MNHEY and CDR2 is SMNVEV (reference sequence). V was pared by 2 bases and J by 6 bases, with 7 bases of the junction left unmatched. The CDR3 loop is CASSLGTGFSNGYTF. The CDR3 region has the DNA TGTGCCAGCAGTTTAGGGACAGGGTTCAGCAATGGCTACACCTTC.

This clonotype came up a few times. The CDR3 DNA sequence: TGTGCCAGCAGTGAGCCTTGGGCCCAGTACTTC. Translating gives CASSEPWAQYF. V and J are TRBV25-1 and TRBJ2-5; D not resolved. V was shortened by 3 bases and J by 9 bases, with 8 bases between the two germline ends. CDR3 size: 11 residues. Looked up from germline, CDR1 is MGHDK and CDR2 is SYGVNS.

This clonotype has more than one count but fewer than ten. The genes are TRBV7-8 and TRBJ2-7; D is unclear. The CDR3 has 16 amino acids. Trimming removed 0 bases at V and 2 bases at J, with 14 bases between. CDR1 and CDR2 from the germline V gene are SGHVS and FQNEAQ. The CDR3 DNA is TGTGCCAGCAGCTTAGCGATTTGGCGATTACCCTACGAGCAGTACTTC. Translating it yields CASSLAIWRLPYEQYF.

Many counts were recorded for this clonotype. This chain links TRBV7-8 with TRBJ2-2; D may correspond to TRBD1 or TRBD2 (5 bases each). Trimming pared 0 bases from V and 6 bases from J, leaving 8 bases between. The germline V gene encodes CDR1 SGHVS and CDR2 FQNEAQ. CDR3 size: 14 residues. CDR3 sequence reads: CASSLALGAGELFF. In DNA form, the CDR3 reads TGTGCCAGCAGCTTAGCGCTGGGGGCCGGGGAGCTGTTTTTT.

The table lists this clonotype with a few counts. This chain links TRBV7-2 with TRBJ2-7, with D perhaps given as TRBD1 or TRBD2 (5 bases each). Germline V gene lookup returns CDR1 SGHTA and CDR2 FQGNSA. V lost 6 bases and J lost 6, with 15 bases in between. CDR3 length: 13 residues. CDR3 residues: CASRAQMRGEQYF. As DNA, the CDR3 is TGTGCCAGCAGGGCCCAAATGAGGGGCGAGCAGTACTTC.

This clonotype has a handful of counts. The chain joins TRBV7-9 to TRBJ2-7; 8 bases line up with TRBD2. Trimming took 1 base from V and 6 from J; bases not matched to a gene: 8. This CDR3 is built from 15 residues. CDR1 is SEHNR and CDR2 is FQNEAQ in the germline V gene (reference sequence). CDR3 in DNA: TGTGCCAGCAGCTTAGATCTCGCGGGAGGCAGCGAGCAGTACTTC. Translation: CASSLDLAGGSEQYF.

This clonotype was detected a few times. The gene calls are TRBV7-2 and TRBJ2-1; D gene ambiguous. The V gene's germline CDR1 is SGHTA and CDR2 FQGNSA. CDR3 length equals 12 residues. The V end lost 4 bases, the J end lost 8 bases, and 9 bases lay between the germline ends. CDR3 nucleotide sequence: TGTGCCAGCAGCTGGTCCTGGGATGAGCAGTTCTTC. This codes for CASSWSWDEQFF. The full variable domain, rest sourced from reference TRBV7-2 and TRBJ2-1, is GAGVSQSPSNKVTEKGKDVELRCDPISGHTALYWYRQSLGQGLEFLIYFQGNSAPDKSGLPSDRFSAERTGGSVSTLTIQRTQQEDSAVYLCASSWSWDEQFFGPGTRLTVL.

The chain links TRBV10-3 to TRBJ2-3; the D gene is possibly TRBD2 (5 bases). V lost 4 bases, J lost 6 bases, and 14 bases lay in between. The CDR3 has 14 residues. The germline gives CDR1 ENHRY, CDR2 SYGVKD. CDR3 region: CAISVGGYRDTQYF. DNA of the CDR3: TGTGCCATCAGTGTTGGCGGGTACCGGGATACGCAGTATTTT.

The chain joins TRBV20-1 to TRBJ2-3; D is unresolved. The CDR3 is 13 residues long. The germline V and J ends were trimmed by 1 base and 2 bases, with 7 bases remaining between them. Germline CDR1 reads DFQATT; CDR2 reads SNEGSKA (reference sequence). In DNA, the CDR3 is TGCAGTGCTAGAGCTCCAACCACAGATACGCAGTATTTT. Residues: CSARAPTTDTQYF.